What follows is one T cell receptor beta chain and its context. This record comes from a study of blood T cell repertoires in COVID-19. At the level of the study: From the United States, Italy and Spain came samples of acute and convalescent COVID-19. PBMCs, B-cell-depleted T cells, or T cells were the source of the cDNA or gDNA that made up the material.

In the original processing: From reference gene primer amplification, estimates of nucleated cell counts were derived. The method was immunoSEQ multiplex PCR; TCRdb's version includes in-frame clones alone and lacks a portion of them. That table supplies the V and J calls and clone size; D and trimming were determined from the DNA. Counted here are over 85,000 clones, nearly 90% occurring once; the ten biggest clones make up 4% to 5.5%. Trimming took off 2 bases at V and 4 bases at J, with 15 bases between the two ends. The CDR3 covers 15 residues. Looked up from germline, CDR1 is KGHSH and CDR2 is LQKENI.

This chain connects TRBV18 to TRBJ2-7; D perhaps matches TRBD1 (6 bases). The sample was peripheral blood. The clonotype originates from a human donor in a cohort sampled during active COVID-19. CDR3 nucleotide sequence: TGTGCCAGCTCACCAAGGACAGTAAGAACTTACGAGCAGTACTTC. Amino acids: CASSPRTVRTYEQYF.